This TCR beta chain came from a study of cytomegalovirus exposure and HLA in healthy donors. Study-wide context: From about 180 million T cells, an earlier analysis saw 100 million to 140 million unique TCR beta sequences.

General study points: Reported performance of the classifier showed diagnosis of cytomegalovirus status with high specificity and sensitivity. A highly shared variant cluster was judged a likely technical artifact. Immune exposure data for these donors was limited to CMV serostatus.

Concerning this clone itself: Its antigen is undetermined.

Primers: 60 Vbeta forward and 13 Jbeta reverse. Produced via immunoSEQ multiplex PCR; TCRdb's table is partial and in-frame only. The table records some 140,000 clones, roughly 85% of them present only once. The germline gives CDR1 MNHEY, CDR2 SVGAGI. V lost 2 bases to trimming and J lost 0 bases, with 5 bases between them. CDR3 length equals 14 residues. Sequences were obtained from PBMCs. The gene calls are TRBV6-5 and TRBJ1-3; D call uncertain. This TCR was sampled from a man aged 35-49 years in good health and CMV-seropositive. The CDR3 nucleotides read TGTGCCAGCAGTTACGCGAGCTCTGGAAACACCATATATTTT. Its translation: CASSYASSGNTIYF.